What follows are 9 T cell receptor beta chains derived from one specimen sequenced in a study of T cells after yellow fever vaccination. Each CDR3 protein gets one entry after TCRdb re-called the 5' RACE reads with MiXCR. The table includes some 420,000 distinct CDR3 sequences, under 20% detected once. The sequences come from PBMCs, collected before the yellow fever booster vaccination. These receptors all stem from a man aged 18 to 35 who received the YFV17D yellow fever vaccine.

This clonotype was counted between two and nine times. CDR3 sequence reads: CASSVGGRDTEAFF. The CDR3 nucleotides read TGTGCCAGCAGTGTGGGGGGCAGGGACACTGAAGCTTTCTTT. J is TRBJ1-1 and V is TRBV2; tentative D call: TRBD1 (6 bases). Trimming pared 4 bases from V and 3 bases from J, leaving 12 bases between. This CDR3 is built from 14 residues. Germline CDR1 reads SNHLY; CDR2 reads FYNNEI.

The V call is TRBV20-1, the J call TRBJ2-3; weak D call: TRBD1 (6 bases). Germline loops: CDR1 DFQATT, CDR2 SNEGSKA (reference sequence). V was shortened by 5 bases and J by 5 bases, with 23 bases between the two germline ends. The CDR3 spans 16 residues. In DNA, the CDR3 is TGCAGTGCTCCCCACAGGGTGCGATGGGTGATAGATACGCAGTATTTT. It yields the protein CSAPHRVRWVIDTQYF.

The table lists this clonotype with many counts. The gene calls are TRBV7-9 and TRBJ2-3; 8 bases fit TRBD1. The CDR3 consists of 14 residues. Germline CDR1 and CDR2: SEHNR and FQNEAQ (reference sequence). The V gene end was trimmed by 7 bases and the J gene end by 5 bases; junction bases not matched to a gene: 8. CDR3 DNA: TGTGCCAGCATCCCGACAGGGGAAGAAGATACGCAGTATTTT. Encoded protein: CASIPTGEEDTQYF.

J is TRBJ2-1 and V is TRBV6-1; TRBD2 matches 7 bases. V was clipped by 6 bases and J by 6 bases; unmatched bases: 5. Germline assignment: CDR1 MNHNS and CDR2 SASEGT. The CDR3 loop spans 13 amino acids. CDR3 amino acids: CASRVGGGNEQFF. CDR3 DNA sequence: TGTGCCAGCAGGGTAGGCGGGGGCAATGAGCAGTTCTTC.

There are a few counts of this clonotype. The chain couples TRBV27 to TRBJ1-1; no reliable D call. Trimming removed 6 bases at V and 3 bases at J, with 17 bases between. Germline-derived CDR1 and CDR2 are MNHEY and SMNVEV (reference sequence). CDR3 length: 15 residues. In nucleotides, the CDR3 is TGTGCCAGCAGACACCCTCACCGGGCGGACACTGAAGCTTTCTTT. Residues: CASRHPHRADTEAFF.

This clonotype was seen at least ten times. One end of the junction does not line up with germline, which may come from a read error. The J gene is TRBJ2-3, the V gene TRBV7-7; 9 bases align to TRBD2. CDR3 size: 15 residues. Germline loops: CDR1 SSHAT, CDR2 FNYEAQ (reference sequence). Here the CDR3 reads CASSFGAGGPDTQYF. DNA of the CDR3: TGTGCTAGCAGCTTCGGAGCGGGGGGCCCAGATACGCAGTATTTT.

This clonotype was counted between two and nine times. V is TRBV6-5 and J is TRBJ1-1, with D hard to call. The V and J ends lost 8 bases and 3 bases respectively, with 4 bases between them. CDR3 length: 10 amino acids. CDR1 is MNHEY and CDR2 is SVGAGI in the germline V gene. Here the CDR3 DNA reads TGTGCCAGCGGCTACACTGAAGCTTTCTTT. Its translation: CASGYTEAFF.

This clonotype was picked up a small number of times. The genes are TRBV10-3 and TRBJ1-2, with a possible D match to TRBD1 (6 bases). CDR1 ENHRY and CDR2 SYGVKD come from the germline V gene. The V gene lost 2 bases and the J gene lost 5 bases, with 15 bases spanning the gap. This CDR3 is built from 15 residues. The CDR3 coding sequence is TGTGCCATCAGTGAGACAAATGGGCAGGGGTATGGCTACACCTTC. This sequence encodes CAISETNGQGYGYTF.

The genes are TRBV20-1 and TRBJ1-5; D is perhaps TRBD1 (5 bases). The CDR3 has 14 amino acids. CDR1 and CDR2 from the germline V gene are DFQATT and SNEGSKA (reference sequence). V lost 5 bases to trimming and J lost 5 bases, with 16 bases between them. The CDR3 is CSARGGVGDQPQHF. The CDR3 DNA follows: TGCAGTGCTCGTGGGGGGGTCGGAGATCAGCCCCAGCATTTT.